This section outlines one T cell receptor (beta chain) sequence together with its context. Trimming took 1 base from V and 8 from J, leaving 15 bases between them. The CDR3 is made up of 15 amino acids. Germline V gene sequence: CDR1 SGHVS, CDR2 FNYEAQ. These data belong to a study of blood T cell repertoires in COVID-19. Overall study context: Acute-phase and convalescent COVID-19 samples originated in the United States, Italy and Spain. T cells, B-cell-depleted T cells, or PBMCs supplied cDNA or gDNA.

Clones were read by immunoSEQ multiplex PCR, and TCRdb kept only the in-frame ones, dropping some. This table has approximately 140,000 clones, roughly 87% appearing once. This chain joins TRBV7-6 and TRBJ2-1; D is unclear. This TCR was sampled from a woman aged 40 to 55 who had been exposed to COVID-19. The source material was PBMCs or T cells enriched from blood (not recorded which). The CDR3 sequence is CASSLGPPSLYEQFF. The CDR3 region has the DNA TGTGCCAGCAGCTTAGGGCCCCCCTCCCTTTATGAGCAGTTCTTC.